These 20 T cell receptor beta chains were all obtained from the same sample, sequenced in a study of neurological immune-mediated disorders. TCRdb re-derived calls from the 5' RACE reads in MiXCR, one entry per CDR3 protein. The sample holds under 15,000 distinct CDR3 sequences, about 12% seen once. The sample comprised CD8+ T cells from blood. The receptors shown here come from a female donor with HTLV-1-associated myelopathy (HAM/TSP).

This clonotype qualifies as medium-sized. The chain uses TRBV12-3 or TRBV12-4 and TRBJ2-7; D possibly uses TRBD1 or TRBD2 (5 bases each). The V end lost 5 bases, the J end lost 5 bases, and 22 bases lay between the germline ends. CDR3 length equals 16 residues. The CDR3 nucleotides read TGTGCCAGCAGTACCTATGCTGACGAGGGGACCGACGAGCAGTACTTC. The encoded protein is CASSTYADEGTDEQYF.

This clonotype has ten or more counts. The V and J genes are TRBV3-1 and TRBJ2-5; no firm D call. This CDR3 comprises 15 residues. Germline V gives CDR1 LGHDT, CDR2 YNNKEL (reference sequence). V lost 0 bases and J lost 0, with 8 bases in between. CDR3 DNA sequence: TGTGCCAGCAGCCAAGATGGCGGCTACCAAGAGACCCAGTACTTC. This gives the protein CASSQDGGYQETQYF.

This clonotype appeared many times. The rearrangement joins TRBV7-6 to TRBJ2-1, with unresolved D. This CDR3 spans 15 amino acids. V lost 3 bases and J 2 bases, leaving 11 bases between the germline ends. Germline V gene sequence: CDR1 SGHVS, CDR2 FNYEAQ. The CDR3 DNA reads as TGTGCCAGCAGCTTTCAGTACCCCCCCTACAATGAGCAGTTCTTC. Protein sequence: CASSFQYPPYNEQFF.

This clonotype was seen repeatedly, ten times or more. This chain uses TRBV29-1 with TRBJ2-7; a weak D match, TRBD2 (6 bases). Germline-derived CDR1 and CDR2 are SQVTM and ANQGSEA. The CDR3 covers 14 residues. V gave up 6 bases and J gave up 0 bases, with 15 bases separating them. The CDR3 DNA reads as TGCAGCGTCGACTTACCCGGGAGCTCCTACGAGCAGTACTTC. This sequence encodes CSVDLPGSSYEQYF.

This clonotype was counted many times. This chain links TRBV21-1 with TRBJ2-5; TRBD1 is taken as the D call from the table, unchecked against the DNA. TRBV21-1 is an annotated pseudogene. The CDR3 consists of 20 residues. The CDR3 coding sequence is TGTGCCAGCAGCTCTCCGGGACAGGGGGCGCGTAGTGAGTCGGTCGGGACCCAGTACTTC. Protein sequence: CASSSPGQGARSESVGTQYF.

Concerning this clonotype: Being one base from a much bigger clone, this may be a read error. The J gene is TRBJ2-2, the V gene TRBV4-3; 8 bases line up with TRBD1. The CDR3 is 15 amino acids. Germline V gene lookup returns CDR1 LGHNA and CDR2 YSLEER. Trimming took 3 bases from V and 5 from J; bases not matched to a gene: 5. The CDR3 loop reads CASSQNGQGTGELFF. DNA of the CDR3: TGCGCCAGCAGCCAGAATGGACAGGGAACCGGGGAGCTGTTTTTT.

The sample holds many counts of this clonotype. The chain joins TRBV21-1 to TRBJ2-4; the table's D call of TRBD2 was not tested on the DNA. TRBV21-1 is annotated as a pseudogene. CDR3 length equals 14 residues. For the CDR3, the DNA is TGTGCCAGCAGGTACGGGCCCGCCAAAAACATTCAGTACTTC. This sequence encodes CASRYGPAKNIQYF.

This chain joins TRBV11-2 and TRBJ2-7; 10 bases are a match to TRBD2. The CDR3 is made up of 16 amino acids. The J segment lost 1 base and the V segment lost 1 base, leaving 4 bases of the junction unmatched. Germline V gene lookup returns CDR1 SGHAT and CDR2 FQNNGV. The CDR3 DNA is TGTGCCAGCAGCTTAGGTACTAGCGGGGATTCCTACGAGCAGTACTTC. Residues: CASSLGTSGDSYEQYF.

At least ten counts were recorded for this clonotype. The gene calls are TRBV5-6 and TRBJ2-1; D not certain. V was shortened by 3 bases and J by 15 bases, with 13 bases between the two germline ends. CDR3 length: 11 amino acids. CDR1 and CDR2 from the germline V gene are SGHDT and YYEEEE. The CDR3 nucleotides read TGTGCCAGCAGCTCCGACGATGTCCGGTTCTTC. Amino acids: CASSSDDVRFF.

This clonotype showed up many times. The V gene is TRBV20-1, the J gene TRBJ2-1; D is possibly TRBD2 (5 bases). The CDR3 is 16 amino acids. Germline loops: CDR1 DFQATT, CDR2 SNEGSKA (reference sequence). Trimming took off 0 bases at V and 3 bases at J, with 15 bases between the two ends. CDR3 bases: TGCAGTGCTAGAGACCTCGCGGGCCCCTTCTACAATGAGCAGTTCTTC. It specifies CSARDLAGPFYNEQFF.

This clonotype came up many times. The genes are TRBV4-3 and TRBJ1-3, with unresolved D. The V end was cut by 0 bases, the J end by 2 bases, with 20 bases between. Germline V gene data show CDR1 as LGHNA and CDR2 as YSLEER. CDR3 size: 19 residues. The CDR3 sequence: CASSQDLTAGESPGNTIYF. CDR3 nucleotide sequence: TGCGCCAGCAGCCAAGATCTAACGGCAGGTGAATCTCCTGGAAACACCATATATTTT.

This clonotype was observed at least ten times. The chain is built from TRBV29-1 and TRBJ2-1; TRBD2 matches 8 bases. The CDR3 covers 16 residues. The germline gives CDR1 SQVTM, CDR2 ANQGSEA. Unmatched junction bases numbered 7, after V lost 3 bases and J lost 0 bases. CDR3 residues: CSVDLTSDGSYNEQFF. CDR3 nucleotide sequence: TGCAGCGTTGATTTGACTAGCGATGGCTCCTACAATGAGCAGTTCTTC.

This clonotype was seen more than once but under ten times. CDR3 sequence (DNA): TGTGCCAGCAGCCAAGCCAAAGAGGGGGCTAGCGGAACAGATACGCAGTATTTT. Translation: CASSQAKEGASGTDTQYF. The rearrangement links TRBV4-2 to TRBJ2-3; possibly TRBD1 or TRBD2 for D (7 bases each). The V end lost 1 base, the J end lost 3 bases, and 20 bases lay between the germline ends. This CDR3 spans 18 amino acids. Germline V gives CDR1 LGHNA, CDR2 YNFKEQ.

This clonotype was recorded many times. The chain has TRBV7-9 and TRBJ2-7, with 7 bases that match TRBD1. Germline CDR1 SEHNR, CDR2 FQNEAQ (reference sequence). J lost 3 bases, V lost 4 bases, and 6 bases had no gene match. The CDR3 has 14 amino acids. This CDR3 reads CASSSGQTNYEQYF. The CDR3 DNA reads as TGTGCCAGCAGCTCGGGACAGACGAACTACGAGCAGTACTTC.

This clonotype was observed many times. The rearrangement joins TRBV10-2 to TRBJ2-7, with 7 bases that match TRBD2. The CDR3 loop spans 15 amino acids. The V gene end was trimmed by 7 bases and the J gene end by 0 bases; junction bases not matched to a gene: 9. The germline V gene has CDR1 WSHSY and CDR2 SAAADI. In DNA form, the CDR3 reads TGCGCCAGCACCAAGGGAGCGGGGACCTCCTACGAGCAGTACTTC. Its protein is CASTKGAGTSYEQYF.

This clonotype was recorded at least ten times. This rearrangement joins TRBV5-1 to TRBJ2-2; D is unresolved. CDR3 length: 15 amino acids. V was clipped by 1 base and J by 9 bases, with 16 bases between them. Germline assignment: CDR1 SGHRS and CDR2 YFSETQ. The CDR3 here is CASSLHVYLARELFF. In DNA, the CDR3 is TGCGCCAGCAGCTTGCATGTCTATCTGGCCCGGGAGCTGTTTTTT.

Many counts were recorded for this clonotype. This chain connects TRBV7-9 to TRBJ2-7; no clear D. Germline CDR1 SEHNR, CDR2 FQNEAQ (reference sequence). V was cut by 2 bases and J by 6 bases, with 8 bases left in between. The CDR3 covers 12 residues. CDR3 region: CASSLYGGEQYF. CDR3 bases: TGTGCCAGCAGCTTATACGGCGGCGAGCAGTACTTC. Full variable domain (outside the CDR3, taken from reference TRBV7-9 and TRBJ2-7): DTGVSQNPRHKITKRGQNVTFRCDPISEHNRLYWYRQTLGQGPEFLTYFQNEAQLEKSRLLSDRFSAERPKGSFSTLEIQRTEQGDSAMYLCASSLYGGEQYFGPGTRLTVT.

This clonotype was recorded at least ten times. The chain carries TRBV20-1 and TRBJ2-7, with 8 nucleotides matching TRBD1. This CDR3 region has 14 residues. Germline lookup yields CDR1 DFQATT and CDR2 SNEGSKA (reference sequence). V shed 6 bases and J 3 bases; nucleotides not matched to a gene: 10. This CDR3 is CSAAQGVWDYEQYF. DNA of the CDR3: TGCAGTGCCGCACAGGGGGTTTGGGACTACGAGCAGTACTTC.

Regarding this clonotype: The junction and the germline gene differ at one end; a read error may be behind it. The gene calls are TRBV4-2 and TRBJ2-1, with D possibly matching TRBD1 (5 bases). Germline CDR1 reads LGHNA; CDR2 reads YNFKEQ. The CDR3 has 15 amino acids. CDR3 in DNA: TGTGACAGCAGCTTTAGGGGCGGCACCTACAATGAGCAGTTCTTC. Translated: CDSSFRGGTYNEQFF.

This clonotype was counted ten times or more. The chain is built from TRBV7-6 and TRBJ2-1; tentatively, D is TRBD2 (5 bases). Germline lookup yields CDR1 SGHVS and CDR2 FNYEAQ. The germline V and J ends were trimmed by 1 base and 0 bases, with 13 bases remaining between them. This CDR3 spans 17 amino acids. CDR3 nucleotides: TGTGCCAGCAGCTTAGACTTTCGGGAAAGCTCCTACAATGAGCAGTTCTTC. The encoded protein is CASSLDFRESSYNEQFF.